The clone carrying this TCR beta chain came up many times. Its specificity is not known. The data are from a study of T cell repertoires in cytomegalovirus infection. Study summary: Public TCR beta signatures provided an indication of both CMV infection and a matching HLA type. Broader study findings: HLA-C-restricted TCR beta clonotypes specific for CMV led the ex vivo response.

TCRdb itself ran the reads through MiXCR, one entry per CDR3 protein. This sample yields roughly 280,000 distinct CDR3 sequences, of which approximately 9.2% are seen a single time; approximately 16% belongs to the top ten. The CDR3 runs to 16 residues. V lost 0 bases and J 1 base, leaving 13 bases between the germline ends. Germline values: CDR1 SGHRS, CDR2 YFSETQ. The chain joins TRBV5-1 to TRBJ1-1; D is ambiguous. This receptor was taken from a human donor in good health (CMV status not recorded). Some clones in this sample may be carry-over from other donors' samples. Sequenced: PBMCs. CDR3 DNA sequence: TGCGCCAGCAGCTTGGTCGGCGGCAACAAGAACACTGAAGCTTTCTTT. The encoded protein is CASSLVGGNKNTEAFF.